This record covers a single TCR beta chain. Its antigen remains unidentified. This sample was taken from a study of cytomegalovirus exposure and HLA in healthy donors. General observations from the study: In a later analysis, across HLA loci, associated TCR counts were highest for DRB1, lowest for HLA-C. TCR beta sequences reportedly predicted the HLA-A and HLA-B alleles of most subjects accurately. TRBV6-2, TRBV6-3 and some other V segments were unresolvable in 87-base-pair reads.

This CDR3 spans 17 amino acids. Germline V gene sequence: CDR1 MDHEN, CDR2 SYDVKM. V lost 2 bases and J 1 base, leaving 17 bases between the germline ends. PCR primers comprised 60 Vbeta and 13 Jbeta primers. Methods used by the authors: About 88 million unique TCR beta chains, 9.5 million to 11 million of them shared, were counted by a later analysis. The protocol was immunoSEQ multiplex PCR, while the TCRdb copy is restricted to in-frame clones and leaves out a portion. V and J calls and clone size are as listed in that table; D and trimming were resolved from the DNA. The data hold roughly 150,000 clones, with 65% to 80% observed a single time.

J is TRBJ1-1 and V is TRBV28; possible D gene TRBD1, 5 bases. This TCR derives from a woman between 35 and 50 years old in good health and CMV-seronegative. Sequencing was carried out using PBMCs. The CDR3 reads CASSLSPGVGGNTEAFF. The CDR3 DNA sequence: TGTGCCAGCAGTTTAAGCCCGGGGGTGGGAGGGAACACTGAAGCTTTCTTT.